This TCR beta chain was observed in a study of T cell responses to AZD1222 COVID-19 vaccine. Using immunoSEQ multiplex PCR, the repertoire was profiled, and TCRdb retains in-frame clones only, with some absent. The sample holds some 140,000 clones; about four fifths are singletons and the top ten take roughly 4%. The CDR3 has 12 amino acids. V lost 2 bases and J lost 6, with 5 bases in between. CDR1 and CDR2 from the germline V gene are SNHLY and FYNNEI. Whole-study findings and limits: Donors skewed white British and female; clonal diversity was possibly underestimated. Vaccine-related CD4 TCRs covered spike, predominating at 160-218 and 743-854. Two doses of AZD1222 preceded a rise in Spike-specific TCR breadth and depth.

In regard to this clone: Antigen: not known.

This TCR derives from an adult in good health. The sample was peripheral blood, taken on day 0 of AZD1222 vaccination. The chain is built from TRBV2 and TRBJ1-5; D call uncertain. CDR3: CASSERPQPQHF. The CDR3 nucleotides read TGTGCCAGCAGTGAACGGCCTCAGCCCCAGCATTTT.